These 9 T cell receptor beta chains were all obtained from the same sample, sequenced in a study of type 1 regulatory T cells (dated by TCRdb to the early 2020s). The data were produced on an Illumina MiSeq. In-frame beta chains were kept once TCRdb had trimmed the public reads at Q25 with fastp and called clones with MiXCR. Identical CDR3 proteins give one entry, which carries the most common genes and DNA. The sample table holds about 62,000 distinct CDR3 sequences, of which 62% were seen once. The ten largest clones represent 1.5% to 2% of the sample. Their recognized antigens are unknown. The sequencing sample was made of cultured non-Tr1 T cells, either the whole culture or a sorted T cell fraction (not recorded which). The cell subset or site label, as the study defines it: non-Tr1 population from the T-allo10 product. These receptors came from a human donor in good health.

The V gene is TRBV5-1, the J gene TRBJ1-1, with a tentative D call TRBD1 (5 bases). The CDR3 is 13 residues long. V was cut by 0 bases and J by 4 bases, with 7 bases left in between. Germline V gives CDR1 SGHRS, CDR2 YFSETQ. The DNA of the CDR3 is TGCGCCAGCAGCTTGGACGGGGCCACTGAAGCTTTCTTT. Its translation is CASSLDGATEAFF.

The rearrangement links TRBV6-6 to TRBJ2-1, with 8 bases aligning to TRBD2. V was pared by 4 bases and J by 7 bases, with 12 bases of the junction left unmatched. The CDR3 is 16 residues long. Germline CDR1 reads MNHNY; CDR2 reads SVGAGI (reference sequence). CDR3 amino acids: CASSLLAAGGGNEQFF. Here the CDR3 DNA reads TGTGCCAGCAGTTTACTCGCGGCGGGGGGCGGGAATGAGCAGTTCTTC.

This rearrangement joins TRBV5-8 to TRBJ2-2; no firm D call. This CDR3 comprises 17 residues. From germline, CDR1 is SGHTS and CDR2 YDEGEE. Deletions cut 0 bases from V and 1 base from J, with 13 bases between. CDR3 nucleotide sequence: TGTGCCAGCAGCTTGGATTTGGACGGCCGGAACACCGGGGAGCTGTTTTTT. Translated: CASSLDLDGRNTGELFF. The full variable domain, in which reference TRBV5-8 and TRBJ2-2 provide the parts outside the CDR3, is EAGVTQSPTHLIKTRGQQATLRCSPISGHTSVYWYQQALGLGLQFLLWYDEGEERNRGNFPPRFSGRQFPNYSSELNVNALELEDSALYLCASSLDLDGRNTGELFFGEGSRLTVL.

V gene TRBV20-1 combines with J gene TRBJ1-4, with 9 bases matching TRBD1. The CDR3 consists of 13 residues. The junction had 2 bases not matched to a gene; V was cut back by 4 bases and J by 5 bases. CDR1 and CDR2 (germline): DFQATT, SNEGSKA (reference sequence). CDR3 protein: CSATDRGNEKLFF. The CDR3 bases are TGCAGTGCTACCGACAGGGGGAATGAAAAACTGTTTTTT.

The V call is TRBV20-1, the J call TRBJ1-1; D might be TRBD1 (5 bases). The CDR3 has 11 amino acids. Per germline, CDR1 DFQATT and CDR2 SNEGSKA (reference sequence). Between the trimmed V and J ends, which lost 1 base and 6 bases, there was a span of 6 bases. This chain's CDR3 is CSARGTPEAFF. As DNA, the CDR3 is TGCAGTGCTAGAGGGACACCTGAAGCTTTCTTT.

This chain joins TRBV29-1 and TRBJ2-3, with D maybe TRBD1 (6 bases). Germline values: CDR1 SQVTM, CDR2 ANQGSEA. CDR3 size: 16 residues. Trimming left V 4 bases short and J 0 bases short, with 17 bases between. CDR3 sequence: CSVGGGPGQSTDTQYF. CDR3 nucleotides: TGCAGCGTTGGAGGGGGTCCGGGCCAGAGCACAGATACGCAGTATTTT.

The chain links TRBV14 to TRBJ2-5, with D unclear. Trimming took off 5 bases at V and 7 bases at J, with 14 bases between the two ends. This CDR3 is 13 amino acids long. The germline CDR1 and CDR2 sequences are SGHDN and FVKESK. The CDR3 sequence: CASSKTLVWTQYF. CDR3 bases: TGTGCCAGCAGCAAAACGCTCGTGTGGACCCAGTACTTC.

In this sample, this clonotype turned up a few times. V usage is TRBV12-3 or TRBV12-4 and J usage is TRBJ1-6; no reliable D call. Trimming shortened V by 0 bases and J by 8 bases, and 11 bases separated the two germline ends. The CDR3 covers 15 residues. The CDR3 here is CASSLARGLYSPLHF. The CDR3 coding sequence is TGTGCCAGCAGTTTAGCGCGCGGGCTGTATTCACCCCTCCACTTT.

The chain combines TRBV20-1 with TRBJ2-1, with 14 bases lining up with TRBD2. V was clipped by 6 bases and J by 3 bases; unmatched bases: 19. This CDR3 comprises 20 residues. Germline CDR1 and CDR2: DFQATT and SNEGSKA (reference sequence). The CDR3 nucleotides read TGCAGTGCAATCGGGACTAGCGGGAGAATTGGGGGGAGAGGCTACAATGAGCAGTTCTTC. It codes for CSAIGTSGRIGGRGYNEQFF.